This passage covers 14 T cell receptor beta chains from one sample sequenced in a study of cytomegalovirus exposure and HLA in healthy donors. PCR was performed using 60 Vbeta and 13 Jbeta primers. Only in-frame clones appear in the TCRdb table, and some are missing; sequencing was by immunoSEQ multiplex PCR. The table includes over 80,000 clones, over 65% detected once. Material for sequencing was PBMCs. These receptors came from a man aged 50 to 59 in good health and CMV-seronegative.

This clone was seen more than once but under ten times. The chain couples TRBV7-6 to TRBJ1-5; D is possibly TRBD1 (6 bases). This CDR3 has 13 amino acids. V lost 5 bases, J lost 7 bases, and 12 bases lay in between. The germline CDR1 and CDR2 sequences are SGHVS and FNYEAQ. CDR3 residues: CASSPRGGQPQHF. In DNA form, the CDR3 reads TGTGCCAGCAGCCCCAGGGGTGGCCAGCCCCAGCATTTT. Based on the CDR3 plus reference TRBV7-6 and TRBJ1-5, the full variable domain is GAGVSQSPRYKVTKRGQDVALRCDPISGHVSLYWYRQALGQGPEFLTYFNYEAQQDKSGLPNDRFSAERPEGSISTLTIQRTEQRDSAMYRCASSPRGGQPQHFGDGTRLSIL.

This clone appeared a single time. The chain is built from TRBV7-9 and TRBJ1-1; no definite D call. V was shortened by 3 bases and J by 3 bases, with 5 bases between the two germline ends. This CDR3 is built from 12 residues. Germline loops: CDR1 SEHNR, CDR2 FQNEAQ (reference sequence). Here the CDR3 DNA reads TGTGCCAGCAGCTTTTCCGACACTGAAGCTTTCTTT. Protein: CASSFSDTEAFF. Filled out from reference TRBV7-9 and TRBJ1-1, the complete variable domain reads DTGVSQNPRHKITKRGQNVTFRCDPISEHNRLYWYRQTLGQGPEFLTYFQNEAQLEKSRLLSDRFSAERPKGSFSTLEIQRTEQGDSAMYLCASSFSDTEAFFGQGTRLTVV.

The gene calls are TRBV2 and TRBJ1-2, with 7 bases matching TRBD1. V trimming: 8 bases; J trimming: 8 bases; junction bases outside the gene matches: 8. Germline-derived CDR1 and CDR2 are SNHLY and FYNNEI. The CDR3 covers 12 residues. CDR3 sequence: CASSLDRDGYTF. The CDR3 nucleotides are TGTGCCAGCTCACTAGACAGGGACGGCTACACCTTC.

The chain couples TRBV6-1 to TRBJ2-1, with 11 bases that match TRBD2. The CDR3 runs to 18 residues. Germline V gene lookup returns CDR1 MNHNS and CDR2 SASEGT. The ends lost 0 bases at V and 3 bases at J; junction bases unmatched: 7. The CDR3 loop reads CASSEALAGVFSYNEQFF. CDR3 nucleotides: TGTGCCAGCAGTGAAGCACTAGCGGGAGTTTTCAGCTACAATGAGCAGTTCTTC.

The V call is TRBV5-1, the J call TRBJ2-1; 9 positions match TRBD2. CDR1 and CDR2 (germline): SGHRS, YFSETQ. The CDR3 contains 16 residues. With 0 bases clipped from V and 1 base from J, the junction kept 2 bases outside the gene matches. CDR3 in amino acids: CASSLDAGGSYNEQFF. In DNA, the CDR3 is TGCGCCAGCAGCTTGGACGCGGGAGGGTCCTACAATGAGCAGTTCTTC.

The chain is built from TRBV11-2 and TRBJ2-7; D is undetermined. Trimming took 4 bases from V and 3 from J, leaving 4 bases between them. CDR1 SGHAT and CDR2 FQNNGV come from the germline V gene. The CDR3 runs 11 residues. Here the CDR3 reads CASSSYYEQYF. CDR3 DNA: TGTGCCAGCAGCTCTTACTACGAGCAGTACTTC. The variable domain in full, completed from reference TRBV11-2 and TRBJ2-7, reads EAGVAQSPRYKIIEKRQSVAFWCNPISGHATLYWYQQILGQGPKLLIQFQNNGVVDDSQLPKDRFSAERLKGVDSTLKIQPAKLEDSAVYLCASSSYYEQYFGPGTRLTVT.

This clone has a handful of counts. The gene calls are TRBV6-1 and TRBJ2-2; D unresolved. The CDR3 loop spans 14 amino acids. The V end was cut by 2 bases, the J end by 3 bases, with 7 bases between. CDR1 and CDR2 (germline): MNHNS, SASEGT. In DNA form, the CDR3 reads TGTGCCAGCAGTGAATACATGGACACCGGGGAGCTGTTTTTT. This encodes CASSEYMDTGELFF.

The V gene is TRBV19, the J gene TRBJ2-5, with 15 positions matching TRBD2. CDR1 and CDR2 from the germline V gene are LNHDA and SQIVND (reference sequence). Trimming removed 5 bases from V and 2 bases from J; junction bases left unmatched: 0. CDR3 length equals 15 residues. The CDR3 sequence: CASSGLAGGQETQYF. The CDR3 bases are TGTGCCAGTAGTGGACTAGCGGGAGGGCAAGAGACCCAGTACTTC.

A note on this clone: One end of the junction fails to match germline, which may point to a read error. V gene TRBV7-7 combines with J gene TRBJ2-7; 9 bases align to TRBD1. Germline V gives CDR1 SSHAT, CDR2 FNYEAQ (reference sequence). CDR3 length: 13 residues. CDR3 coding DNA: TGTGCTAGCAGCTCGGACAGGGGCCACGAGCAGTACTTC. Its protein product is CASSSDRGHEQYF.

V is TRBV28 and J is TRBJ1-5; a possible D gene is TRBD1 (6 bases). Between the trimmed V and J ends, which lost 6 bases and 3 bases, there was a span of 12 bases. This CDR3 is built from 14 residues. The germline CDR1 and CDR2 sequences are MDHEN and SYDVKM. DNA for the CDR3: TGTGCCAGCAGGCTACAGGGACCCAATCAGCCCCAGCATTTT. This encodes CASRLQGPNQPQHF.

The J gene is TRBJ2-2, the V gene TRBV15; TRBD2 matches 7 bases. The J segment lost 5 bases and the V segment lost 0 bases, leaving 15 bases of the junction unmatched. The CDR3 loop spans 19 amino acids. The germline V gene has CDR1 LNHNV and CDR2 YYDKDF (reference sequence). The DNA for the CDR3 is TGTGCCACCAGCAGAGAAAGAGGTGGTGGCGGGGGTGATACCGGGGAGCTGTTTTTT. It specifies CATSRERGGGGGDTGELFF.

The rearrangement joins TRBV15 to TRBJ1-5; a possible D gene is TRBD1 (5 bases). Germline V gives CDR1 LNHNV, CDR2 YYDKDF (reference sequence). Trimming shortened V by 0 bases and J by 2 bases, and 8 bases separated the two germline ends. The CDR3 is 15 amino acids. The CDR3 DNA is TGTGCCACCAGCAGAGAGCCGGGGGGCAATCAGCCCCAGCATTTT. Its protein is CATSREPGGNQPQHF.

For the CDR3, the DNA is TGCGCCAGCAGCTTGGGTGGCCGCCCGGGACAGGTGCAGTACTTC. It encodes CASSLGGRPGQVQYF. The chain links TRBV5-1 to TRBJ2-7; 8 bases fit TRBD1. Per the germline V gene, CDR1 is SGHRS and CDR2 is YFSETQ. CDR3 length equals 15 residues. The junction had 11 bases not matched to a gene; V was cut back by 0 bases and J by 9 bases.

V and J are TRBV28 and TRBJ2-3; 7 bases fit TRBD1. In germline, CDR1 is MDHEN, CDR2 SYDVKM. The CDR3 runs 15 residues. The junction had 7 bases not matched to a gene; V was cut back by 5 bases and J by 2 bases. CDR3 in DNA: TGTGCCAGCAGTACTCGGACAGGAATCACAGATACGCAGTATTTT. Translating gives CASSTRTGITDTQYF. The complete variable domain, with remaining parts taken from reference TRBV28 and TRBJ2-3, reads DVKVTQSSRYLVKRTGEKVFLECVQDMDHENMFWYRQDPGLGLRLIYFSYDVKMKEKGDIPEGYSVSREKKERFSLILESASTNQTSMYLCASSTRTGITDTQYFGPGTRLTVL.